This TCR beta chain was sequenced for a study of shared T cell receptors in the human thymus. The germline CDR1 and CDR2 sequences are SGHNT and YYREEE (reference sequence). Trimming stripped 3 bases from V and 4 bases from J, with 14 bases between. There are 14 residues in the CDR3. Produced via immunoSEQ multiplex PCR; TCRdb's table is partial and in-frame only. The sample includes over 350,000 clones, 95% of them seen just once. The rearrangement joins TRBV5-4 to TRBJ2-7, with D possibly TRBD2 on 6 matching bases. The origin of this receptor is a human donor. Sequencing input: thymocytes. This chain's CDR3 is CASSYNSGPYEQYF. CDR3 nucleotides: TGTGCCAGCAGCTACAATAGCGGACCTTACGAGCAGTACTTC.